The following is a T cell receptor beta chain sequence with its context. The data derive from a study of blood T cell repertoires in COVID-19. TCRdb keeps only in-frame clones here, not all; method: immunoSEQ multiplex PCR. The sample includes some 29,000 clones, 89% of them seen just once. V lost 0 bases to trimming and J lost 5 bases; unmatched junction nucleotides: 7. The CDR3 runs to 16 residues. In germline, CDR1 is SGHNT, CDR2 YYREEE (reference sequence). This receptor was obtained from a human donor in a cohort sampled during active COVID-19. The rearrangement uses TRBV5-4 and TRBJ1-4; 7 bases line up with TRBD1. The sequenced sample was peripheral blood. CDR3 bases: TGTGCCAGCAGCTTGGCAGGTGGAGGGGGCAATGAAAAACTGTTTTTT. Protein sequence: CASSLAGGGGNEKLFF.